This TCR beta chain was retrieved from a study of shared clonotypes between healthy human individuals. Sequencing was at deep level. Generated by immunoSEQ multiplex PCR, the TCRdb table keeps only in-frame clones and is missing some. The sample lists 2 million to 2.5 million clones; almost 96% were seen once. CDR3 size: 16 residues. The ends lost 5 bases at V and 4 bases at J; junction bases unmatched: 10. The germline V gene encodes CDR1 SGHNT and CDR2 YYREEE (reference sequence). The material sequenced was naive CD4+ T cells sorted from blood. The subset is: CD45RA+ positively selected. The chain employs TRBV5-4 and TRBJ2-1; 9 bases match TRBD2. This clonotype was obtained from a man between 18 and 29 years old in good health. The CDR3 here is CASSYEREAMYNEQFF. The CDR3 DNA is TGTGCCAGCAGTTACGAGCGGGAGGCCATGTACAATGAGCAGTTCTTC.